What follows is one T cell receptor beta chain and its context. Trimming removed 1 base from V and 4 bases from J; junction bases left unmatched: 3. This CDR3 contains 14 residues. Germline V lookup: CDR1 ENHRY, CDR2 SYGVKD. This entry comes from a study of T-cell memory formation after mild COVID-19. 5'RACE with constant-segment primers yielded barcoded, UMI-tagged TCR alpha and TCR beta cDNA libraries. TCRdb recomputed calls from the 5' RACE reads with MiXCR, one row per CDR3 protein. In the table there are over 300,000 distinct CDR3 sequences, under 25% of which are singletons. The source of this sequence is a man younger than 35 who had mild COVID-19 (a few samples of this study predate the infection). Cell type and time point are not known. V gene TRBV10-3 combines with J gene TRBJ1-1; 7 nucleotides match TRBD1. Sequencing was carried out using PBMCs or a T cell subset sorted from them (not recorded which). The CDR3 bases are TGTGCCATCAGTGAGTTACAGGGGTTCACTGAAGCTTTCTTT. This encodes CAISELQGFTEAFF.